This T cell receptor beta chain was identified in a study of blood T cell repertoires in COVID-19. Whole-study context: Acute-phase and convalescent COVID-19 samples originated in the United States, Italy and Spain. PBMCs, B-cell-depleted T cells, or T cells were the source of the cDNA or gDNA that made up the material.

This CDR3 is 14 amino acids long. With 0 bases removed from V and 3 bases from J, the gap between germline ends came to 11 bases. Germline CDR1 GTSNPN, CDR2 SVGIG (reference sequence). In the original workflow: Amplifying reference gene primers gave estimates of nucleated cell counts. Profiled with immunoSEQ multiplex PCR; TCRdb holds only in-frame clones, not every one. D and trimming come from the DNA, and the V and J calls and clone size come from that table. This sample yields approximately 120,000 clones, of which less than 85% are seen a single time; around a sixth belongs to the top ten. The sequenced sample was peripheral blood. The genes are TRBV30 and TRBJ1-2; D ambiguous. The clonotype was recovered from a woman aged 60-70 years with acute or convalescent COVID-19. This chain's CDR3 is CAWSVLNGDYGYTF. In DNA form, the CDR3 reads TGTGCCTGGAGTGTATTGAACGGGGACTATGGCTACACCTTC. Based on the CDR3 plus reference TRBV30 and TRBJ1-2, the full variable domain is SQTIHQWPATLVQPVGSPLSLECTVEGTSNPNLYWYRQAAGRGLQLLFYSVGIGQISSEVPQNLSASRPQDRQFILSSKKLLLSDSGFYLCAWSVLNGDYGYTFGSGTRLTVV.